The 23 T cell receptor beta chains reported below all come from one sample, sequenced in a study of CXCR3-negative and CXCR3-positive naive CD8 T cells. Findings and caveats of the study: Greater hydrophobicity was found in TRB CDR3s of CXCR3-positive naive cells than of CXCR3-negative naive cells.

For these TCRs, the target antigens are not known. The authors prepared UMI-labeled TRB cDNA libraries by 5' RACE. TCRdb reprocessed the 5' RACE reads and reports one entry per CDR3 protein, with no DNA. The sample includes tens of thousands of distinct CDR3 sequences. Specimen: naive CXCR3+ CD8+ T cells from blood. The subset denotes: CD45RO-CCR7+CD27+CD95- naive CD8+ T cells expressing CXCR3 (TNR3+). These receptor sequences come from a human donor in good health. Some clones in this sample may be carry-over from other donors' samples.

CDR3 residues: CASSSWSRGGVQQYF. This chain links TRBV7-2 with TRBJ2-7; lacking DNA, the TRBD2 call made by TCRdb goes unchecked. This CDR3 contains 15 residues. Germline-derived CDR1 and CDR2 are SGHTA and FQGNSA. Full variable domain (rest looked up from reference TRBV7-2 and TRBJ2-7): GAGVSQSPSNKVTEKGKDVELRCDPISGHTALYWYRQSLGQGLEFLIYFQGNSAPDKSGLPSDRFSAERTGGSVSTLTIQRTQQEDSAVYLCASSSWSRGGVQQYFGPGTRLTVT.

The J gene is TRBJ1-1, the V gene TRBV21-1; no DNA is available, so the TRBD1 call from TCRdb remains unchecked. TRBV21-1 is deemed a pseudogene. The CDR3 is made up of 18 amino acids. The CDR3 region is CASRNLRPPPWVDTEAFF.

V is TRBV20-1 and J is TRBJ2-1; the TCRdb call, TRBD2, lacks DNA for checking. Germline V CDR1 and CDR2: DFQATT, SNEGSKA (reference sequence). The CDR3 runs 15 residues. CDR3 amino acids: CSASTTSGRAGEQFF.

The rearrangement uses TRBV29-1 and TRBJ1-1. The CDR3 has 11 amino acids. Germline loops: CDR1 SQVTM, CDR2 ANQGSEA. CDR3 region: CSVEGSTEAFF.

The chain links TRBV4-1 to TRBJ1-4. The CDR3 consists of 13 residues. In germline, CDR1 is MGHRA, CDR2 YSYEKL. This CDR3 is CASSQDVDEKLFF.

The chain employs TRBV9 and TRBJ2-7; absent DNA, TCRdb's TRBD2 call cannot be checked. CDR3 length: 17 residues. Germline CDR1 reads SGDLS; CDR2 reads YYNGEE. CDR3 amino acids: CASSETRAVAGLGEQYF.

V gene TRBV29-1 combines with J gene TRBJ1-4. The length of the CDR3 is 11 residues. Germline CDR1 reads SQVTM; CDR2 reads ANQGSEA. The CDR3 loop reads CSVVGEGKLFF.

CDR3: CASSPLVSQETQYF. V gene TRBV7-2 combines with J gene TRBJ2-5; the D call from TCRdb, TRBD1, cannot be confirmed without DNA. The germline CDR1 and CDR2 sequences are SGHTA and FQGNSA. The CDR3 runs to 14 residues.

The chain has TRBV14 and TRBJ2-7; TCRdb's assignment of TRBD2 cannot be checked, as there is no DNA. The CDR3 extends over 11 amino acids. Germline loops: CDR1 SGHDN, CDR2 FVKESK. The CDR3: CASRGGYEQYF.

CDR3 amino acids: CASSYEQNSNQPQHF. The chain uses TRBV6-6 and TRBJ1-5. CDR1 MNHNY and CDR2 SVGAGI come from the germline V gene (reference sequence). There are 15 residues in the CDR3.

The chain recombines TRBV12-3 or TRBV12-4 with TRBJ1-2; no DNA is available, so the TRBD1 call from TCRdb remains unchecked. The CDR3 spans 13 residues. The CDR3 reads CASSLSGTVGYTF.

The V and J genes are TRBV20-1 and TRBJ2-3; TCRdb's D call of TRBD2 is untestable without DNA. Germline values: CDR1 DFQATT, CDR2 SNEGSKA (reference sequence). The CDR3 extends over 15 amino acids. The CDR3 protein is CSATAGLAETDTQYF.

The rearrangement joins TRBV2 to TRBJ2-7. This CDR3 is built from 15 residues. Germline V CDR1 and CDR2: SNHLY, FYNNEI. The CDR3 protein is CASRGLTESSYEQYF.

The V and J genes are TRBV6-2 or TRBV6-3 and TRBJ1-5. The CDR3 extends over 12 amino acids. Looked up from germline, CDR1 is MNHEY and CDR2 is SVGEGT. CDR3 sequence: CASSYSGQPQHF.

The CDR3 loop is CASTTGLAYEQFF. The chain recombines TRBV12-3 or TRBV12-4 with TRBJ2-1; without DNA, the TCRdb call of TRBD2 cannot be checked. The CDR3 has 13 residues.

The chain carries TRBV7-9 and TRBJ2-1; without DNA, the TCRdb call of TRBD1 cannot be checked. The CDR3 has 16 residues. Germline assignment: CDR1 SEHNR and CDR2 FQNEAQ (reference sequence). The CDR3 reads CASNSQGTGLYNEQFF. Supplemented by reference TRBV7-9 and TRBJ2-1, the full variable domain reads DTGVSQNPRHKITKRGQNVTFRCDPISEHNRLYWYRQTLGQGPEFLTYFQNEAQLEKSRLLSDRFSAERPKGSFSTLEIQRTEQGDSAMYLCASNSQGTGLYNEQFFGPGTRLTVL.

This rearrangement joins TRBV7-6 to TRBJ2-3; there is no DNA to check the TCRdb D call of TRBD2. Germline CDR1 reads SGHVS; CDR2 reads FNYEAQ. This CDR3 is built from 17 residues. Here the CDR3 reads CASSLVVVAGSTDTQYF.

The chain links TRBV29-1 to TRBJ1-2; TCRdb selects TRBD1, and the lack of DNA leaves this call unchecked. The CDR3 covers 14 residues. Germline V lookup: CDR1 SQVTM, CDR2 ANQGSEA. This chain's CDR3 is CRLPGGETNYGYTF.

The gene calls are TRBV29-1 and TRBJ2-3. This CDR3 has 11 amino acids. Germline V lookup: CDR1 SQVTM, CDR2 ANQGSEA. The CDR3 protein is CSVIRTDTQYF.

The CDR3 is CSVVVGGELGEQYF. The genes are TRBV29-1 and TRBJ2-7; TCRdb selects TRBD2, and the lack of DNA leaves this call unchecked. This CDR3 is built from 14 residues. Germline V gene data show CDR1 as SQVTM and CDR2 as ANQGSEA.

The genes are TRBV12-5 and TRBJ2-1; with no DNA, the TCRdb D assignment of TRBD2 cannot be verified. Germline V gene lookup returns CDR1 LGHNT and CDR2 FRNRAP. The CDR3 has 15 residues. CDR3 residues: CASAWGRGSYNEQFF.

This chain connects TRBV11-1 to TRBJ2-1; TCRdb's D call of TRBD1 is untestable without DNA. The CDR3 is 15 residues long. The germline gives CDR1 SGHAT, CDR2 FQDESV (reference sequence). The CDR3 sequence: CASSPDRVAYNEQFF.

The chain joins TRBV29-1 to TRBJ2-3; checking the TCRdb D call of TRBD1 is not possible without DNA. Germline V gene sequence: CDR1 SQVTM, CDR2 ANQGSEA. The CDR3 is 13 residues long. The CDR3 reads CSVEGDRGRAQYF.